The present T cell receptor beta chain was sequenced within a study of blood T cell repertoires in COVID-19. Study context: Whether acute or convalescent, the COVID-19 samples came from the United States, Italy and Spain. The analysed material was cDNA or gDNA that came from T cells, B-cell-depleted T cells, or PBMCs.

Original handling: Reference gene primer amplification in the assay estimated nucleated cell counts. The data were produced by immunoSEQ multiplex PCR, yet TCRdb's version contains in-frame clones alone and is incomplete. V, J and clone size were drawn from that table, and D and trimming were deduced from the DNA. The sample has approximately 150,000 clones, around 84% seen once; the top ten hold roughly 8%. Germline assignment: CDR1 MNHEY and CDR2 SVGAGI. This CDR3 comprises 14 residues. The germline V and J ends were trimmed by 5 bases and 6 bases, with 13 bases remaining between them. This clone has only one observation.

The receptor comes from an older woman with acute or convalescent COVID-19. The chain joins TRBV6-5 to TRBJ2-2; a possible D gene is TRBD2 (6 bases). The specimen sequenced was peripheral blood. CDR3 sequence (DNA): TGTGCCAGCAGTCCCGCGGGGAAACCCGGGGAGCTGTTTTTT. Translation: CASSPAGKPGELFF.